One sample yielded the 2 T cell receptor beta chains listed below, sequenced in a study of T cell repertoires in cytomegalovirus infection. TCRdb fed the reads into MiXCR, producing one record per CDR3 protein. The sample lists around 530,000 distinct CDR3 sequences, roughly 29% occurring once. The sequenced sample consisted of PBMCs. The receptors derive from a human donor in good health (CMV status not recorded). Some clones in this sample may be carry-over from other donors' samples.

This clonotype was seen many times. The gene calls are TRBV7-2 and TRBJ2-5; 8 bases are shared with TRBD2. The germline CDR1 and CDR2 sequences are SGHTA and FQGNSA. The ends lost 4 bases at V and 1 base at J; junction bases unmatched: 11. This CDR3 spans 17 amino acids. The CDR3 here is CASSSIFQRGPQETQYF. DNA for the CDR3: TGTGCCAGCAGCTCTATTTTCCAGCGGGGGCCCCAAGAGACCCAGTACTTC. Variable domain in full (rest from reference TRBV7-2 and TRBJ2-5): GAGVSQSPSNKVTEKGKDVELRCDPISGHTALYWYRQSLGQGLEFLIYFQGNSAPDKSGLPSDRFSAERTGGSVSTLTIQRTQQEDSAVYLCASSSIFQRGPQETQYFGPGTRLLVL.

This clonotype was detected ten times or more. This chain uses TRBV6-2 or TRBV6-3 with TRBJ2-3; D is undetermined. The CDR3 is 12 residues long. Trimming left V 6 bases short and J 10 bases short, with 14 bases between. Germline V gene lookup returns CDR1 MNHEY and CDR2 SVGEGT. The CDR3 here is CASSPDLLAQYF. CDR3 bases: TGTGCCAGCAGCCCCGACCTCCTCGCGCAGTATTTT.